A selection of T cell receptor beta chains follows, all from one sample in a study of a mutant IDH1 vaccine in newly diagnosed glioma. Sequenced by immunoSEQ multiplex PCR; TCRdb stores in-frame clones only, minus some. The sample carries around 62,000 clones, about 88% recorded once. The antigens of these receptors remain unknown. This specimen consisted of PBMCs, obtained from a glioma patient whose treatment included an IDH1 peptide vaccine. The source is a man between 40 and 49 years old with glioma. Each CDR3 is given with its conserved first and last residue. The order of the fields is CDR3 protein, CDR3 DNA, V gene, D gene, J gene, clone size. D genes are given only for firm matches. Size values are once, few and many counts, or a class for expanded clones, and some rows have none.

CASSGAVGQGARTNYGYTF | TGCGCCAGCAGCGGCGCCGTAGGACAGGGGGCCCGGACTAACTATGGCTACACCTTC | TRBV5-1 | TRBD1 | TRBJ1-2 | -
CASSPGGSSGTDTQYF | TGTGCCAGCAGCCCCGGGGGTTCTTCGGGCACAGATACGCAGTATTTT | TRBV7-2 | - | TRBJ2-3 | -
CSAAGTEGTEAFF | TGCAGCGCCGCCGGGACAGAAGGCACTGAAGCTTTCTTT | TRBV29-1 | TRBD1 | TRBJ1-1 | -
CASSVRRSDEQFF | TGTGCCAGCAGTGTGCGCAGATCCGATGAGCAGTTCTTC | TRBV2 | - | TRBJ2-1 | -
CASRVASGSPGELFF | TGTGCCAGTAGGGTGGCTAGCGGGAGTCCCGGGGAGCTGTTTTTT | TRBV19 | TRBD2 | TRBJ2-2 | -
CASSEGLGRRTQYF | TGTGCCAGCAGTGAAGGACTGGGGCGGAGGACCCAGTACTTC | TRBV6-1 | - | TRBJ2-5 | -
CASSPRTVSSYEQYF | TGTGCCAGCAGCCCCAGGACCGTGAGCTCCTACGAGCAGTACTTC | TRBV7-9 | - | TRBJ2-7 | -
CASSSGADRGYTF | TGTGCCAGCAGCTCAGGGGCCGACAGGGGGTACACCTTC | TRBV5-5 | TRBD1 | TRBJ1-2 | -
CASSDTGTGFSGANVLTF | TGTGCCAGCAGCGATACCGGGACAGGCTTCTCTGGGGCCAACGTCCTGACTTTC | TRBV5-5 | TRBD1 | TRBJ2-6 | -
CAWSAGTGSPLHF | TGTGCCTGGAGTGCCGGGACAGGTTCACCCCTCCACTTT | TRBV30 | TRBD1 | TRBJ1-6 | -
CASSPGDFGGDPSGNTIYF | TGTGCCAGCAGCCCTGGGGACTTCGGGGGCGATCCCTCTGGAAACACCATATATTTT | TRBV9 | - | TRBJ1-3 | -
CASSPPRGIEAFF | TGTGCCAGCTCACCACCGAGGGGTATTGAAGCTTTCTTT | TRBV18 | - | TRBJ1-1 | -
CASSTGQPNTGELFF | TGCGCCAGCAGCACCGGACAGCCGAACACCGGGGAGCTGTTTTTT | TRBV5-1 | - | TRBJ2-2 | few
CAWGVPRSGTTGELFF | TGTGCCTGGGGGGTCCCACGGAGTGGCACCACCGGGGAGCTGTTTTTT | TRBV30 | - | TRBJ2-2 | -
CSVDAGGGRRSNEQFF | TGCAGCGTTGACGCGGGGGGGGGCCGACGGTCCAATGAGCAGTTCTTC | TRBV29-1 | TRBD2 | TRBJ2-1 | once
CASSPDRSNEQFF | TGTGCCAGCAGCCCCGACAGGTCAAATGAGCAGTTCTTC | TRBV7-6 | - | TRBJ2-1 | -
CASSPTPGQGSEQYF | TGTGCCAGCAGTCCTACACCGGGACAGGGTTCCGAGCAGTACTTC | TRBV6-5 | TRBD1 | TRBJ2-7 | -
CASSYLGAMDTEAFF | TGTGCCAGCAGTTACCTTGGGGCGATGGACACTGAAGCTTTCTTT | TRBV6-5 | - | TRBJ1-1 | -
CASTERSRDSYGYTF | TGTGCCAGCACCGAAAGGTCCAGGGACAGCTATGGCTACACCTTC | TRBV11-1 | TRBD1 | TRBJ1-2 | -
CASSTGTLVDQPQHF | TGTGCCAGCAGCACCGGGACCTTAGTCGATCAGCCCCAGCATTTT | TRBV7-8 | - | TRBJ1-5 | -
CASSLLAGGYGYTF | TGTGCCAGCAGTTTATTGGCAGGGGGATATGGCTACACCTTC | TRBV28 | TRBD1 | TRBJ1-2 | -
CASRGGTVSDTQYF | TGTGCCAGCAGAGGCGGGACGGTTTCAGATACGCAGTATTTT | TRBV7-9 | - | TRBJ2-3 | -
CASSQDPGLAGGQQFF | TGCGCCAGCAGCCAAGACCCGGGACTAGCGGGGGGTCAGCAGTTCTTC | TRBV4-1 | TRBD2 | TRBJ2-1 | -
CASSPTGGRTEAFF | TGTGCCAGCTCACCAACCGGGGGGAGGACTGAAGCTTTCTTT | TRBV18 | - | TRBJ1-1 | few
CASSLQGQREKLFF | TGTGCCAGCAGTTTACAGGGTCAAAGAGAAAAACTGTTTTTT | TRBV28 | - | TRBJ1-4 | -
CASSLGHTSFVRKAFF | TGTGCCAGCAGCTTGGGCCACACATCCTTTGTCCGAAAAGCTTTCTTT | TRBV5-6 | - | TRBJ1-1 | -
CASSQDNGGGYGGDGYTF | TGTGCCAGCAGCCAAGATAATGGAGGAGGCTACGGAGGGGATGGCTACACCTTC | TRBV4-2 | - | TRBJ1-2 | -
CASRGSAPDTQYF | TGCGCCAGCAGAGGGTCGGCCCCGGATACGCAGTATTTT | TRBV10-1 | - | TRBJ2-3 | -
CASSTQGAADTQYF | TGTGCCAGTAGTACCCAGGGGGCGGCGGATACGCAGTATTTT | TRBV19 | TRBD1 | TRBJ2-3 | -
CASSLSGLDYYEQYF | TGTGCCAGCAGTTTATCGGGACTAGATTACTACGAGCAGTACTTC | TRBV27 | TRBD2 | TRBJ2-7 | -
CASRATWARVETQYF | TGTGCCAGCAGGGCCACCTGGGCCAGGGTGGAGACCCAGTACTTC | TRBV2 | - | TRBJ2-5 | -
CASSLSTGVNTEAFF | TGTGCCAGCAGTTTATCGACAGGTGTGAACACTGAAGCTTTCTTT | TRBV27 | - | TRBJ1-1 | -
CSVEPAVQETQYF | TGCAGCGTTGAACCGGCGGTCCAAGAGACCCAGTACTTC | TRBV29-1 | - | TRBJ2-5 | -
CASSVSGGSQETQYF | TGTGCCAGCAGCGTATCGGGGGGAAGCCAAGAGACCCAGTACTTC | TRBV9 | TRBD2 | TRBJ2-5 | -
CASSPLGFGAKNIQYF | TGTGCCAGCAGCCCCTTGGGTTTTGGAGCCAAAAACATTCAGTACTTC | TRBV9 | - | TRBJ2-4 | -
CASNLGTGAYEQYF | TGTGCCAGCAACCTGGGGACAGGGGCCTACGAGCAGTACTTC | TRBV28 | TRBD1 | TRBJ2-7 | -
CASSFDSPGEQYF | TGTGCCAGCAGCTTTGATTCCCCTGGCGAGCAGTACTTC | TRBV7-2 | - | TRBJ2-7 | -